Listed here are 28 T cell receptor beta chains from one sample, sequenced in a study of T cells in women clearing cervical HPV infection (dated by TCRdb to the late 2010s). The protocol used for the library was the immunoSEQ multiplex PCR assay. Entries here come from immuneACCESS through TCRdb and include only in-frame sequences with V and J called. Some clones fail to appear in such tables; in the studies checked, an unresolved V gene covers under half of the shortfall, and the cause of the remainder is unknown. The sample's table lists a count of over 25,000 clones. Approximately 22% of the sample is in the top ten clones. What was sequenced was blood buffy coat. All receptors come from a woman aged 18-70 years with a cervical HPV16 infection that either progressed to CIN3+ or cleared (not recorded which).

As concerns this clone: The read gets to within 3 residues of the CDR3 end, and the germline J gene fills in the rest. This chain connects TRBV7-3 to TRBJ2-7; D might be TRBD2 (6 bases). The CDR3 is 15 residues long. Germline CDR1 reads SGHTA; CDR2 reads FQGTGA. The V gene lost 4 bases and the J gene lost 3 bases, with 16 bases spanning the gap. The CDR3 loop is CASSSGGGGNYEQYF. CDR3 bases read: TGTGCCAGCAGCTCCGGAGGAGGCGGGAACTACGAG.

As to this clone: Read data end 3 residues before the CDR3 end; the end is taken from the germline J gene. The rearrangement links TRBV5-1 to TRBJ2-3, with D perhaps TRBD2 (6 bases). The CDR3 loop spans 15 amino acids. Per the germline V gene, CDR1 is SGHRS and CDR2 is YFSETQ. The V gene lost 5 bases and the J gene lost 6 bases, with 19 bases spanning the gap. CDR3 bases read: TGCGCCAGCAGTTCCGGGACTCAAATTACGGATACG. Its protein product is CASSSGTQITDT. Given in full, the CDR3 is CASSSGTQITDTQYF.

The CDR3 region is CSVDAGQPGYGYTF. The CDR3 bases that were read are TGCAGCGTTGACGCGGGACAGCCTGGCTATGGC. V and J are TRBV29-1 and TRBJ1-2, with 7 bases matching TRBD1. From the germline J gene comes the end of the CDR3, since the read stops 3 residues before it. Germline V gene sequence: CDR1 SQVTM, CDR2 ANQGSEA. There are 14 residues in the CDR3. The V and J ends lost 3 bases and 4 bases, in that order; junction bases with no gene match: 8.

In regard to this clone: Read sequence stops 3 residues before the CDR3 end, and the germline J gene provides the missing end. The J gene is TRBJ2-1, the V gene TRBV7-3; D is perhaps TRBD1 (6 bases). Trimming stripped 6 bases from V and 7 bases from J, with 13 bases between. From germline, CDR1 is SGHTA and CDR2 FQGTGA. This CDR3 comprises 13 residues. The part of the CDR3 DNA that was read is TGTGCCAGCAGTACCTTTACAGGGAATGAG. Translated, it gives CASSTFTGNE. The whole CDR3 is CASSTFTGNEQFF.

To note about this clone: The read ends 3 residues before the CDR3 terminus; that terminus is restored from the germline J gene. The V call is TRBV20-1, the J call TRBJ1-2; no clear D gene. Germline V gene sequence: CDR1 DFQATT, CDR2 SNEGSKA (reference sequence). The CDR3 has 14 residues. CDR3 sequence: CSARDWAEQETYTF. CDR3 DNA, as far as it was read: TGCAGTGCTAGAGATTGGGCAGAACAAGAGACC.

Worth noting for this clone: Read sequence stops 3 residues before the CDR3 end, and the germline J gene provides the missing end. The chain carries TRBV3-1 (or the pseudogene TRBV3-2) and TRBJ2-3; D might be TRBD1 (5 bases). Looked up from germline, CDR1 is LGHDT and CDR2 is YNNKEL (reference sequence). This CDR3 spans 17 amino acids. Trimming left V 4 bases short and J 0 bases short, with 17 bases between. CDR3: CASSPGRSSSSTDTQYF. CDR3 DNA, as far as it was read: TGTGCCAGCAGCCCAGGGCGCAGTTCTTCTAGCACAGATACG.

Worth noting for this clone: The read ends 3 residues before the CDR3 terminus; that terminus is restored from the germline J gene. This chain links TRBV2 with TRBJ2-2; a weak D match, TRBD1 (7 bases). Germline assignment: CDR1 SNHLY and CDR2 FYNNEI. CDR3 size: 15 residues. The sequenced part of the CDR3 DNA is TGTGCCAGCAGCCAACAGGGGACTGGGGCCAACGTG. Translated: CASSQQGTGANV. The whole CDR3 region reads CASSQQGTGANVLFF.

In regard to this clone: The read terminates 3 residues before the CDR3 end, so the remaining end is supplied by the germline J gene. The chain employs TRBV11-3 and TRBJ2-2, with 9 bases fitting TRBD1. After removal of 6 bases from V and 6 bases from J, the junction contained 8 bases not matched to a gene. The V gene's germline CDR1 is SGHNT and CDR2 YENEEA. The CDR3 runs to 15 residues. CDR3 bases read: TGTGCCAGCAGTGGACAGGGGAAATTTTCCGGGGAG. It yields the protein CASSGQGKFSGE. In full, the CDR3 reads CASSGQGKFSGELFF.

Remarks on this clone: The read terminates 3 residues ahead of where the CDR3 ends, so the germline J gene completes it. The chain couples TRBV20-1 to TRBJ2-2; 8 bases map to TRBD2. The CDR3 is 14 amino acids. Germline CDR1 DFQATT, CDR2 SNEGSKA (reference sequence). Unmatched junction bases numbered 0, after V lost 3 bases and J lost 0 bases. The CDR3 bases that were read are TGCAGTGCTAGGACTAGCGCGAACACCGGGGAG. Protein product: CSARTSANTGE. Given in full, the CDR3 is CSARTSANTGELFF.

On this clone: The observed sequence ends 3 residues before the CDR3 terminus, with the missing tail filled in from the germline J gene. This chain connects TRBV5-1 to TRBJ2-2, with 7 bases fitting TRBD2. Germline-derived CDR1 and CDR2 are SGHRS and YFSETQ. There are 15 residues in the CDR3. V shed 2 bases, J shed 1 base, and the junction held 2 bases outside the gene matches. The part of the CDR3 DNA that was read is TGCGCCAGCAGCTTAGCGGGGAAGAACACCGGGGAG. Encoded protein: CASSLAGKNTGE. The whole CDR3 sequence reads CASSLAGKNTGELFF.

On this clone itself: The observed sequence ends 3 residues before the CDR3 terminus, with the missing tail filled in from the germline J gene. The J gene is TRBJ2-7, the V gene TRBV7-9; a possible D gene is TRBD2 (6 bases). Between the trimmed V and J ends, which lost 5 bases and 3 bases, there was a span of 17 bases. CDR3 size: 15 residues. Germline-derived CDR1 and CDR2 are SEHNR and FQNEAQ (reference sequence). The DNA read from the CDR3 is TGTGCCAGCAGCCCCAAGGATGGGACTGTCTACGAG. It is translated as CASSPKDGTVYE. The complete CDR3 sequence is CASSPKDGTVYEQYF.

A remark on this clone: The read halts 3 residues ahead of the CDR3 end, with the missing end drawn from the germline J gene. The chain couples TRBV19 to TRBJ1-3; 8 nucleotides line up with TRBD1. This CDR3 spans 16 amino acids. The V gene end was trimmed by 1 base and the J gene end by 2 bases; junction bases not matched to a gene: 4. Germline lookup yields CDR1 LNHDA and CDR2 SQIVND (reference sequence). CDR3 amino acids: CASSIGTGTTGNTIYF. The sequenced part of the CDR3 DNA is TGTGCCAGTAGTATAGGGACAGGGACAACTGGAAACACC.

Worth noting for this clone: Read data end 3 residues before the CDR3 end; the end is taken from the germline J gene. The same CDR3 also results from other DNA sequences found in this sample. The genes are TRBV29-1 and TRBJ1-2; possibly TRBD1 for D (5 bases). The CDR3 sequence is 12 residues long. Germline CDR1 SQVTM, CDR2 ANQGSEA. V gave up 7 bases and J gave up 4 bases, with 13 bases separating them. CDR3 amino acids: CSAPTEIYGYTF. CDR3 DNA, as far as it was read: TGCAGCGCCCCGACAGAGATCTATGGC.

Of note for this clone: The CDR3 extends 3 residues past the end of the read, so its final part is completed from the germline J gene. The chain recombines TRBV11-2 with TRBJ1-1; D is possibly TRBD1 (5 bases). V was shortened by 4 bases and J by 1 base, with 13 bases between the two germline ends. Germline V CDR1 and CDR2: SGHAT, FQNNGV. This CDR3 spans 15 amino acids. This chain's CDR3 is CASSSGGHRNTEAFF. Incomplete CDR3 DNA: TGTGCCAGCAGCTCCGGTGGACACCGGAACACTGAA.

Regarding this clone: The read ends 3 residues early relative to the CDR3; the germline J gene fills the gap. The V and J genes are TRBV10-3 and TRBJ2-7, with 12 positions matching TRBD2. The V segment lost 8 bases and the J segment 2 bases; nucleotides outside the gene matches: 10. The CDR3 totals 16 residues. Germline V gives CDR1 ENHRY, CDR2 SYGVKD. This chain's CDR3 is CAIAGTSGLGPYEQYF. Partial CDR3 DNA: TGTGCCATCGCCGGGACTAGCGGGTTGGGGCCCTACGAG.

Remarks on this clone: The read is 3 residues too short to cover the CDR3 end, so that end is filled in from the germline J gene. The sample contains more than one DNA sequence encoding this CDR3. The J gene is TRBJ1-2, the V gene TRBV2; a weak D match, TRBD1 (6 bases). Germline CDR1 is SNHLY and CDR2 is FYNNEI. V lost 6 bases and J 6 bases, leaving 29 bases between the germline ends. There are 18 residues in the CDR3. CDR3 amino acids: CASRLRGEITGISHGYTF. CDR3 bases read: TGTGCCAGCAGACTCAGAGGCGAGATAACAGGGATCAGCCATGGC.

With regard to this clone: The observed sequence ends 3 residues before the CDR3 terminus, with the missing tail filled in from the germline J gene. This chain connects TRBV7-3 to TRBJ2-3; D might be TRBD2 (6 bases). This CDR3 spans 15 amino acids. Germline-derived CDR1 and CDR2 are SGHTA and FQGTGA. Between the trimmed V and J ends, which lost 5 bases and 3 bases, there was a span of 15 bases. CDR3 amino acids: CASSLARGLTDTQYF. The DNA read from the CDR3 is TGTGCCAGCAGCCTAGCGCGGGGCTTGACAGATACG.

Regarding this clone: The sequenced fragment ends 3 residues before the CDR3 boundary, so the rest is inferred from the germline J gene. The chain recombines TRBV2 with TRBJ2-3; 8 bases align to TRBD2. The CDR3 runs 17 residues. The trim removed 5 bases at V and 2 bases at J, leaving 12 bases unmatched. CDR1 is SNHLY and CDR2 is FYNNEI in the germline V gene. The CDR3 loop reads CASSLSGSGEFTDTQYF. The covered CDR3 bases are TGTGCCAGCAGTCTGAGCGGGAGCGGGGAGTTCACAGATACG.

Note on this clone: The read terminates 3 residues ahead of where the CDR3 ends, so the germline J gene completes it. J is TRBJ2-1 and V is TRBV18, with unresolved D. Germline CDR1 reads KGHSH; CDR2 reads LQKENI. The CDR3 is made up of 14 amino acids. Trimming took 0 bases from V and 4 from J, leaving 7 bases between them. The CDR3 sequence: CASSPPIVYNEQFF. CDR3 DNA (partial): TGTGCCAGCTCACCACCGATAGTATACAATGAG.

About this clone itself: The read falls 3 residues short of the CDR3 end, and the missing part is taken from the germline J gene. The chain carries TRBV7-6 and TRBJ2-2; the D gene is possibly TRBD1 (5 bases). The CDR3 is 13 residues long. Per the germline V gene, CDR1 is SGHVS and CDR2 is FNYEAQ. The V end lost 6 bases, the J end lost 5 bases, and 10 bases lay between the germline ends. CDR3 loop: CASRATETGELFF. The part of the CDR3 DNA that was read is TGTGCCAGCAGAGCGACAGAAACCGGGGAG.

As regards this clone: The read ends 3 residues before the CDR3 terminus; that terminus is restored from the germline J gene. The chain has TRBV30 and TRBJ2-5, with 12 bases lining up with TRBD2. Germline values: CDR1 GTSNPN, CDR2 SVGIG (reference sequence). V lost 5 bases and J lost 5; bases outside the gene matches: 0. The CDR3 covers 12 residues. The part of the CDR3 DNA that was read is TGTGCCTGGGGACTAGCGGGGGAGACC. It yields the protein CAWGLAGET. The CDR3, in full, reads CAWGLAGETQYF. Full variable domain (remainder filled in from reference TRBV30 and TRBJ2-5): SQTIHQWPATLVQPVGSPLSLECTVEGTSNPNLYWYRQAAGRGLQLLFYSVGIGQISSEVPQNLSASRPQDRQFILSSKKLLLSDSGFYLCAWGLAGETQYFGPGTRLLVL.

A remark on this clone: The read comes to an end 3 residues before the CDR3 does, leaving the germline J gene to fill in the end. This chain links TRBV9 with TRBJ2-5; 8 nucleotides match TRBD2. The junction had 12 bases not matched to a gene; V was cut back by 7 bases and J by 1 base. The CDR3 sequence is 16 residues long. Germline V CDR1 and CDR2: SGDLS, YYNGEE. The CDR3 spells CASSSIPGGIQETQYF. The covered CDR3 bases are TGTGCCAGCTCATCTATCCCGGGGGGGATCCAAGAGACC.

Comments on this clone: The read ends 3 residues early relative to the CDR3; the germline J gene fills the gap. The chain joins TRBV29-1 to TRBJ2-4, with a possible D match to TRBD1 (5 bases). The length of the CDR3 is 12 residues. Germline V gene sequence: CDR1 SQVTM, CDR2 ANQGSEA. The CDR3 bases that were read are TGCAGCGCCCCGACAGAGATCTATGGT. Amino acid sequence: CSAPTEIYG. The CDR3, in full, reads CSAPTEIYGQYF.

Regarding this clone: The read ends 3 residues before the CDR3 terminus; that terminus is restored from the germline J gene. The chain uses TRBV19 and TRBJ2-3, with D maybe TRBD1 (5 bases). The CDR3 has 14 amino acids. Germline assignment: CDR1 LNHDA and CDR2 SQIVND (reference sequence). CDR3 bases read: TGTGCCAGTAGTATAGACAGGGCCAATCAGCCG. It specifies CASSIDRANQP. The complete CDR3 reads CASSIDRANQPQYF. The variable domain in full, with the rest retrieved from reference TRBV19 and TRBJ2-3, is DGGITQSPKYLFRKEGQNVTLSCEQNLNHDAMYWYRQDPGQGLRLIYYSQIVNDFQKGDIAEGYSVSREKKESFPLTVTSAQKNPTAFYLCASSIDRANQPQYFGPGTRLTVL.

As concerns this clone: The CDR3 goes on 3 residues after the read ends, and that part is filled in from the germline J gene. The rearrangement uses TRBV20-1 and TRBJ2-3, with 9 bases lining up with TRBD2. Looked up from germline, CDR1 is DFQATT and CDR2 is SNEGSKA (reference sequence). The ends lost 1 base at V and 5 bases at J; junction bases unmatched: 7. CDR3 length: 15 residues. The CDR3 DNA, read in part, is TGCAGTGCTAGAGTTGCGGGAGGGCCGGGAGATACG. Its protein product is CSARVAGGPGDT. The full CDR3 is CSARVAGGPGDTQYF.

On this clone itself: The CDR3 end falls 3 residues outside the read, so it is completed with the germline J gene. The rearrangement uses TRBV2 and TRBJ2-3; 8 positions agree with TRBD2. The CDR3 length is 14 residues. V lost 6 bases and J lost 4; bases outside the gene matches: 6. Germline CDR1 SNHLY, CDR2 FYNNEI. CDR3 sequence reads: CASRRDSGADTQYF. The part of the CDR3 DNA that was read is TGTGCCAGCAGAAGGGATAGCGGGGCAGATACG.

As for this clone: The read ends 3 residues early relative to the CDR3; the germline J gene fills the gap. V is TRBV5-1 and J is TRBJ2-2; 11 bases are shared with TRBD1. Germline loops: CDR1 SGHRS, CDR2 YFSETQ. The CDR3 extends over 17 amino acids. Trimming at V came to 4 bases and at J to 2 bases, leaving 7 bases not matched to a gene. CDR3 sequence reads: CASSPGGQGVNTGELFF. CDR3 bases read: TGCGCCAGCAGCCCCGGGGGACAGGGGGTTAACACCGGGGAG.

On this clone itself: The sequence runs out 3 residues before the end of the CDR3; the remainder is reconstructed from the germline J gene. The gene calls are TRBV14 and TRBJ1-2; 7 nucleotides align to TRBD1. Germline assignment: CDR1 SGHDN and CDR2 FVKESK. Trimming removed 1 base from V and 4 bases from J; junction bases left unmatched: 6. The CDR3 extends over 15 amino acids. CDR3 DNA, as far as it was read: TGTGCCAGCAGCCAAGTAACGGGACAGTTCTATGGC. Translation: CASSQVTGQFYG. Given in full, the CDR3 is CASSQVTGQFYGYTF. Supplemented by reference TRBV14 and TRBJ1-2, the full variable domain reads EAGVTQFPSHSVIEKGQTVTLRCDPISGHDNLYWYRRVMGKEIKFLLHFVKESKQDESGMPNNRFLAERTGGTYSTLKVQPAELEDSGVYFCASSQVTGQFYGYTFGSGTRLTVV.